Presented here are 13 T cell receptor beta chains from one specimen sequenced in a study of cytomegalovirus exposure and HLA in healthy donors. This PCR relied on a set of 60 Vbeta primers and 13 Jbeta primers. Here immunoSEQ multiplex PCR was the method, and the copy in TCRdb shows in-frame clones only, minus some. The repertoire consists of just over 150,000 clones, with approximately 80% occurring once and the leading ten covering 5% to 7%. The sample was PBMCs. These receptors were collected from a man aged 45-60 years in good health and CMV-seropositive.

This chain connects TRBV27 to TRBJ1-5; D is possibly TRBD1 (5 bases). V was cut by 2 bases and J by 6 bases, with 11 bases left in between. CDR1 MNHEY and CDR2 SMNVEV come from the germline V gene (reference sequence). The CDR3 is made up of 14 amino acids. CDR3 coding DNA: TGTGCCAGCAGTTTAATGGGGGAGGGTCAGCCCCAGCATTTT. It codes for CASSLMGEGQPQHF.

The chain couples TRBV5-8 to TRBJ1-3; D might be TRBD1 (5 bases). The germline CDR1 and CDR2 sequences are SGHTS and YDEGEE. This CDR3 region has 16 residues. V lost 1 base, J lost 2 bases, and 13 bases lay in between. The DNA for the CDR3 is TGTGCCAGCAGCTTGAGGGGAGGCAATACTGGAAACACCATATATTTT. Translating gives CASSLRGGNTGNTIYF.

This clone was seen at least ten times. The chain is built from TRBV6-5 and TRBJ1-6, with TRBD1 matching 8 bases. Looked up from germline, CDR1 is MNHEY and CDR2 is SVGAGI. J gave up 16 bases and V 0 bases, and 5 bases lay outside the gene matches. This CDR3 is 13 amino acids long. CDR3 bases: TGTGCCAGCAGTTACTCAGGGGGACAGGTACTCCACTTT. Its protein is CASSYSGGQVLHF.

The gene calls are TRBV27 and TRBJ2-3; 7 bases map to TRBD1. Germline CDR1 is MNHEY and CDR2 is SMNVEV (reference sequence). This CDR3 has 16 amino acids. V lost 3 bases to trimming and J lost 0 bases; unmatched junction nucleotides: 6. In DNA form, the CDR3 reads TGTGCCAGCAGTTTCTATACAGGGGCTAGCACAGATACGCAGTATTTT. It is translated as CASSFYTGASTDTQYF.

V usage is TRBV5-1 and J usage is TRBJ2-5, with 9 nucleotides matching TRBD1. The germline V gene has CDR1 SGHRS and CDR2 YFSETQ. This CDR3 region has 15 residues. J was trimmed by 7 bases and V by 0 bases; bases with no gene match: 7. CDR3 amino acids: CASSLVAGQGGTQYF. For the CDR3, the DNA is TGCGCCAGCAGCTTGGTGGCGGGACAGGGTGGGACCCAGTACTTC. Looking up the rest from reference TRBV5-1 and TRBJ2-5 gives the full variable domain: KAGVTQTPRYLIKTRGQQVTLSCSPISGHRSVSWYQQTPGQGLQFLFEYFSETQRNKGNFPGRFSGRQFSNSRSEMNVSTLELGDSALYLCASSLVAGQGGTQYFGPGTRLLVL.

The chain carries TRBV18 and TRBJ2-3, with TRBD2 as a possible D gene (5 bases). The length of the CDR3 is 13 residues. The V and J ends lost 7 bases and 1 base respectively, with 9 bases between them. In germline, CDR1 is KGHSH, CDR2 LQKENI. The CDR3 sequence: CASYPGGTDTQYF. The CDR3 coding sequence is TGTGCCAGCTATCCCGGGGGCACAGATACGCAGTATTTT.

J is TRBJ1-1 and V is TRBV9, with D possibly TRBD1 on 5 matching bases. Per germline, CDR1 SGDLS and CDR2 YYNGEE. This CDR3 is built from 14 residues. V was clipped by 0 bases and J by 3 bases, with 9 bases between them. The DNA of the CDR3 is TGTGCCAGCAGCGTAGGCAGGGATCACACTGAAGCTTTCTTT. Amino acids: CASSVGRDHTEAFF.

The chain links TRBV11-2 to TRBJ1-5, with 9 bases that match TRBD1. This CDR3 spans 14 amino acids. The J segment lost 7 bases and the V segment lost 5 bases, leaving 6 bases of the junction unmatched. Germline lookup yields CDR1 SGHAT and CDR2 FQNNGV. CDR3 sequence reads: CASSTGTGRQPQHF. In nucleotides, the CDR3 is TGTGCCAGCAGCACCGGGACAGGGCGGCAGCCCCAGCATTTT.

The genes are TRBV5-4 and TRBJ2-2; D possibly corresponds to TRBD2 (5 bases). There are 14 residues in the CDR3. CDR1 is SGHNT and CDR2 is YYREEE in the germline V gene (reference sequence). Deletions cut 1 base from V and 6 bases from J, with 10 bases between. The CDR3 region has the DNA TGTGCCAGCAGCTTGCCGGGGTCCCCCGGGGAGCTGTTTTTT. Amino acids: CASSLPGSPGELFF.

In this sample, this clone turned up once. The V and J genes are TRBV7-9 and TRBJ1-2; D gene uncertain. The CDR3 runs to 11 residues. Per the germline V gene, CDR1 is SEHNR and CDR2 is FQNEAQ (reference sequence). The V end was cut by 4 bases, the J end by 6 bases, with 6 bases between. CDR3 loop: CASSYGDGYTF. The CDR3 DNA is TGTGCCAGCAGCTACGGAGATGGCTACACCTTC.

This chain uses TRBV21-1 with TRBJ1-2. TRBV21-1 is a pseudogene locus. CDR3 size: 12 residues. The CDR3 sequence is CASSGRGYGYTF. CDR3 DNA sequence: TGTGCCAGCAGCGGGAGGGGATATGGCTACACCTTC.

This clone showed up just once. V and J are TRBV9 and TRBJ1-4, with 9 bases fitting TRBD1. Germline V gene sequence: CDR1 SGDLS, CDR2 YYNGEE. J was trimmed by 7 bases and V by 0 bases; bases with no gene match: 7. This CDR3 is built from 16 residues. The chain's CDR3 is CASSVGPGQGGEKLFF. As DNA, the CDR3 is TGTGCCAGCAGCGTAGGCCCGGGACAGGGAGGTGAAAAACTGTTTTTT.

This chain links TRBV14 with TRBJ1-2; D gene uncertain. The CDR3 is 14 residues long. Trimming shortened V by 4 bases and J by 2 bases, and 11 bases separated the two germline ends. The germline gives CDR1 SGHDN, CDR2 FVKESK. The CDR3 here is CASSRSMLNYGYTF. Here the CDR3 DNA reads TGTGCCAGCAGCCGAAGCATGTTAAACTATGGCTACACCTTC. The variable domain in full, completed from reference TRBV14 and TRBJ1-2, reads EAGVTQFPSHSVIEKGQTVTLRCDPISGHDNLYWYRRVMGKEIKFLLHFVKESKQDESGMPNNRFLAERTGGTYSTLKVQPAELEDSGVYFCASSRSMLNYGYTFGSGTRLTVV.